The 30 T cell receptor beta chains in this list originate from one sample, sequenced in a study of glioma-infiltrating T cells after dendritic cell vaccination. This table comes from immunoSEQ multiplex PCR, and its TCRdb copy is limited to in-frame clones, with some not included. The data contain 75,000 to 100,000 clones, approximately 81% of them singletons. The input for sequencing was blood, taken before dendritic cell vaccination. Receptor source: a human donor with glioblastoma.

This chain connects TRBV10-3 to TRBJ2-5; 10 nucleotides align to TRBD1. Germline CDR1 is ENHRY and CDR2 is SYGVKD. With 2 bases clipped from V and 5 bases from J, the junction kept 2 bases outside the gene matches. CDR3 size: 14 residues. The CDR3 sequence is CAISEGTGVETQYF. The CDR3 DNA sequence: TGTGCCATCAGTGAGGGGACAGGGGTGGAGACCCAGTACTTC.

This clone has just one count. The chain has TRBV30 and TRBJ1-4; D remains ambiguous. The ends were cut back, 5 bases at V and 10 bases at J, with 14 bases in the middle. This CDR3 comprises 12 residues. The V gene's germline CDR1 is GTSNPN and CDR2 SVGIG (reference sequence). Here the CDR3 DNA reads TGTGCCTGGGTCAATGTAGAGGGAAAACTGTTTTTT. Protein: CAWVNVEGKLFF.

The chain couples TRBV2 to TRBJ1-5, with 7 bases fitting TRBD1. Germline assignment: CDR1 SNHLY and CDR2 FYNNEI. Trimming took 5 bases from V and 5 from J; bases not matched to a gene: 6. The CDR3 spans 14 residues. In DNA form, the CDR3 reads TGTGCCAGCAGTTCACAGGGGAGTTATCAGCCCCAGCATTTT. The encoded protein is CASSSQGSYQPQHF.

This chain connects TRBV6-5 to TRBJ2-2, with a weak D call TRBD2 (6 bases). CDR1 and CDR2 from the germline V gene are MNHEY and SVGAGI. V lost 6 bases and J lost 5, with 7 bases in between. The CDR3 spans 12 residues. As DNA, the CDR3 is TGTGCCAGCAGACGGGGGACCGGGGAGCTGTTTTTT. Residues: CASRRGTGELFF.

The chain uses TRBV2 and TRBJ2-1; 7 bases match TRBD2. CDR1 and CDR2 from the germline V gene are SNHLY and FYNNEI. The CDR3 is made up of 15 amino acids. V was clipped by 7 bases and J by 4 bases; unmatched bases: 10. The CDR3 is CASTDISGIYNEQFF. CDR3 nucleotides: TGTGCCAGCACCGATATAAGCGGGATTTACAATGAGCAGTTCTTC.

Written as DNA, the CDR3 is TGTGCCAGCAATGACAGGGGGTGGTATAGCAATCAGCCCCAGCATTTT. This translates into CASNDRGWYSNQPQHF. The V and J genes are TRBV6-1 and TRBJ1-5; TRBD1 matches 9 bases. There are 16 residues in the CDR3. Looked up from germline, CDR1 is MNHNS and CDR2 is SASEGT. The junction had 7 bases not matched to a gene; V was cut back by 7 bases and J by 0 bases.

This chain uses TRBV6-6 with TRBJ2-3, with 11 nucleotides matching TRBD1. Germline V lookup: CDR1 MNHNY, CDR2 SVGAGI (reference sequence). The CDR3 has 15 residues. The J segment lost 5 bases and the V segment lost 6 bases, leaving 7 bases of the junction unmatched. The CDR3 loop is CASSRDRGGGDTQYF. The CDR3 nucleotides are TGTGCCAGCAGCCGGGACAGGGGGGGAGGAGATACGCAGTATTTT.

The CDR3 spells CASSLVGLAGELFF. CDR3 bases: TGTGCCAGCAGCTTAGTCGGACTAGCCGGGGAGCTGTTTTTT. J is TRBJ2-2 and V is TRBV7-2; 7 bases are shared with TRBD2. Germline lookup yields CDR1 SGHTA and CDR2 FQGNSA. The V segment lost 1 base and the J segment 6 bases; nucleotides outside the gene matches: 2. The length of the CDR3 is 14 residues.

This CDR3 reads CASSFTSGPYEQYF. In nucleotides, the CDR3 is TGTGCCAGCAGCTTTACTAGCGGTCCCTACGAGCAGTACTTC. The chain recombines TRBV11-2 with TRBJ2-7, with TRBD2 matching 8 bases. The junction had 3 bases not matched to a gene; V was cut back by 3 bases and J by 2 bases. The CDR3 consists of 14 residues. Germline CDR1 is SGHAT and CDR2 is FQNNGV.

This clone was recorded once. This chain joins TRBV14 and TRBJ1-2; TRBD1 is a possible D gene (5 bases). CDR1 and CDR2 from the germline V gene are SGHDN and FVKESK. The CDR3 has 14 residues. With 3 bases removed from V and 6 bases from J, the gap between germline ends came to 14 bases. DNA for the CDR3: TGTGCCAGCAGCCATCTGCAGGGTGCGGATGGCTACACCTTC. Protein: CASSHLQGADGYTF.

The chain recombines TRBV30 with TRBJ1-1; D may be TRBD1 (5 bases). V lost 3 bases and J 2 bases, leaving 10 bases between the germline ends. Germline V gene sequence: CDR1 GTSNPN, CDR2 SVGIG (reference sequence). The CDR3 contains 13 residues. The CDR3 loop is CAWRLGGNTEAFF. CDR3 DNA: TGTGCCTGGAGATTGGGGGGAAACACTGAAGCTTTCTTT.

The gene calls are TRBV5-6 and TRBJ2-7, with a tentative D call TRBD1 (5 bases). The CDR3 is 16 residues long. V shed 2 bases and J shed 3 bases, with 18 bases lying between them. The germline V gene has CDR1 SGHDT and CDR2 YYEEEE. The CDR3 DNA sequence: TGTGCCAGCAGCTTAAAGTCCACAGGTCATGTCTACGAGCAGTACTTC. Its translation: CASSLKSTGHVYEQYF.

The chain joins TRBV30 to TRBJ2-3; a possible D gene is TRBD2 (5 bases). V gave up 2 bases and J gave up 2 bases, with 11 bases separating them. Germline V gives CDR1 GTSNPN, CDR2 SVGIG (reference sequence). The CDR3 covers 14 residues. CDR3 nucleotide sequence: TGTGCCTGGAGTCCTCTAGCTGTCACAGATACGCAGTATTTT. Its protein is CAWSPLAVTDTQYF.

The V call is TRBV6-1, the J call TRBJ2-3; 8 bases match TRBD1. Per germline, CDR1 MNHNS and CDR2 SASEGT. J was trimmed by 4 bases and V by 8 bases; bases with no gene match: 11. The CDR3 is made up of 15 amino acids. This CDR3 reads CASGAPAGGPDTQYF. The CDR3 coding sequence is TGTGCCAGCGGTGCCCCGGCAGGGGGCCCAGATACGCAGTATTTT.

This rearrangement joins TRBV15 to TRBJ2-7; 14 bases align to TRBD2. Trimming at V came to 4 bases and at J to 3 bases, leaving 11 bases not matched to a gene. This CDR3 has 18 residues. Germline V gene lookup returns CDR1 LNHNV and CDR2 YYDKDF (reference sequence). The CDR3 reads CATSMGTSGRRIYYEQYF. The DNA of the CDR3 is TGTGCCACCAGCATGGGGACTAGCGGGAGAAGGATTTACTACGAGCAGTACTTC.

The sample holds one count of this clone. The chain combines TRBV9 with TRBJ1-2; a possible D gene is TRBD1 (5 bases). The CDR3 has 14 residues. Germline CDR1 reads SGDLS; CDR2 reads YYNGEE. Trimming cost V 4 bases and J 0 bases, with 10 bases left between them. CDR3 region: CASSPQETNYGYTF. The CDR3 DNA sequence: TGTGCCAGCAGCCCACAGGAAACTAACTATGGCTACACCTTC.

V usage is TRBV6-5 and J usage is TRBJ2-7; the D gene is possibly TRBD2 (5 bases). Germline V gene sequence: CDR1 MNHEY, CDR2 SVGAGI. V was clipped by 4 bases and J by 8 bases, with 15 bases between them. The length of the CDR3 is 13 residues. CDR3 residues: CASSSPGSGKQYF. The CDR3 DNA is TGTGCCAGCAGTTCTCCGGGATCGGGGAAGCAGTACTTC.

The chain couples TRBV28 to TRBJ2-1, with D perhaps TRBD1 (6 bases). The CDR3 spans 19 residues. The V and J ends lost 3 bases and 2 bases respectively, with 23 bases between them. Germline assignment: CDR1 MDHEN and CDR2 SYDVKM. CDR3 loop: CASSLRFGWWGTTYNEQFF. CDR3 coding DNA: TGTGCCAGCAGTTTGCGATTTGGGTGGTGGGGGACAACCTACAATGAGCAGTTCTTC.

CDR3 residues: CASSPGLAGVGTGELFF. The CDR3 bases are TGCGCCAGCAGCCCGGGACTAGCGGGAGTAGGGACCGGGGAGCTGTTTTTT. The V call is TRBV5-1, the J call TRBJ2-2; 14 positions agree with TRBD2. Germline-derived CDR1 and CDR2 are SGHRS and YFSETQ. The length of the CDR3 is 17 residues. J lost 5 bases, V lost 4 bases, and 7 bases had no gene match.

This chain links TRBV1 with TRBJ2-5; the table's D call TRBD2 went unverified against the DNA. TRBV1 is a documented pseudogene. CDR3 length: 15 residues. The CDR3 DNA sequence: TGCACCAGCAGCCAACCGAGGGAGCGGGACGAGACCCAGTACTTC. Its protein is CTSSQPRERDETQYF.

This sequence joins TRBV5-4 and TRBJ2-7; TRBD2 aligns across 8 bases. J gave up 6 bases and V 3 bases, and 8 bases lay outside the gene matches. CDR1 and CDR2 (germline): SGHNT, YYREEE (reference sequence). The CDR3 runs 14 residues. DNA of the CDR3: TGTGCCAGCAGCTCAGCGGGAGTATCGGGCGAGCAGTACTTC. Its protein is CASSSAGVSGEQYF. The whole variable domain, remainder taken from reference TRBV5-4 and TRBJ2-7, is ETGVTQSPTHLIKTRGQQVTLRCSSQSGHNTVSWYQQALGQGPQFIFQYYREEENGRGNFPPRFSGLQFPNYSSELNVNALELDDSALYLCASSSAGVSGEQYFGPGTRLTVT.

The gene calls are TRBV19 and TRBJ1-5; D unresolved. Germline-derived CDR1 and CDR2 are LNHDA and SQIVND (reference sequence). Trimming pared 5 bases from V and 0 bases from J, leaving 11 bases between. This CDR3 is 15 amino acids long. The CDR3 reads CASSLFRDSNQPQHF. The CDR3 region has the DNA TGTGCCAGTAGTCTTTTCCGGGATAGCAATCAGCCCCAGCATTTT.

This clone was picked up a small number of times. Other DNA sequences in this sample translate to the same CDR3. The chain uses TRBV25-1 and TRBJ2-7, with a possible D match to TRBD2 (6 bases). Germline CDR1 and CDR2: MGHDK and SYGVNS. This CDR3 contains 14 residues. The germline V and J ends were trimmed by 3 bases and 2 bases, with 11 bases remaining between them. CDR3 bases: TGTGCCAGCAGTGAGAGTGGAGGGCCCTACGAGCAGTACTTC. Translating gives CASSESGGPYEQYF.

The V and J genes are TRBV7-8 and TRBJ2-7, with 9 bases fitting TRBD2. Germline V gives CDR1 SGHVS, CDR2 FQNEAQ. V lost 1 base, J lost 7 bases, and 5 bases stayed unmatched. CDR3 length: 14 amino acids. The CDR3 protein is CASSLVAGVSEQYF. CDR3 bases: TGTGCCAGCAGCTTAGTAGCGGGAGTCAGTGAGCAGTACTTC.

This sequence joins TRBV28 and TRBJ1-1; possibly TRBD1 for D (5 bases). CDR3 length equals 16 residues. Germline V gene lookup returns CDR1 MDHEN and CDR2 SYDVKM. V shed 6 bases and J shed 7 bases, with 24 bases lying between them. This chain's CDR3 is CASRPKTGTGTFEAFF. CDR3 DNA: TGTGCCAGCAGGCCCAAGACGGGGACCGGGACTTTTGAAGCTTTCTTT.

V usage is TRBV6-5 and J usage is TRBJ1-5; 9 bases fit TRBD1. This CDR3 has 13 amino acids. V gave up 7 bases and J gave up 4 bases; unmatched junction bases: 2. The germline V gene encodes CDR1 MNHEY and CDR2 SVGAGI. The CDR3 region has the DNA TGTGCCAGCAACAGGGGGCAAAATCAGCCCCAGCATTTT. Translated: CASNRGQNQPQHF.

V and J are TRBV5-8 and TRBJ1-2, with 7 bases fitting TRBD1. Per germline, CDR1 SGHTS and CDR2 YDEGEE. The V and J ends lost 4 bases and 0 bases, in that order; junction bases with no gene match: 21. There are 20 residues in the CDR3. DNA of the CDR3: TGTGCCAGCAGCCCACCTAGGGGGCTTGTTTCCTTACTAGCTAACTATGGCTACACCTTC. Translated: CASSPPRGLVSLLANYGYTF.

This sequence joins TRBV2 and TRBJ1-2; no reliable D call. The V end was cut by 7 bases, the J end by 4 bases, with 10 bases between. The CDR3 contains 12 residues. CDR1 and CDR2 (germline): SNHLY, FYNNEI. The CDR3 loop reads CASTHRSYGYTF. The CDR3 DNA is TGTGCCAGCACTCACAGATCCTATGGCTACACCTTC.

A single count supports this clone. This sequence joins TRBV30 and TRBJ1-2, with D hard to call. Germline V gives CDR1 GTSNPN, CDR2 SVGIG (reference sequence). V shed 0 bases and J shed 4 bases, with 6 bases lying between them. The CDR3 is 12 residues long. The CDR3 loop is CAWSVYSYGYTF. Written as DNA, the CDR3 is TGTGCCTGGAGTGTATACAGCTATGGCTACACCTTC.

This rearrangement joins TRBV28 to TRBJ1-1, with 9 bases matching TRBD1. V gave up 6 bases and J gave up 4 bases; unmatched junction bases: 12. Germline loops: CDR1 MDHEN, CDR2 SYDVKM. The CDR3 consists of 16 residues. CDR3 nucleotide sequence: TGTGCCAGCAGCCCCCCGGGACAGGGAGGTAGCACTGAAGCTTTCTTT. This encodes CASSPPGQGGSTEAFF.